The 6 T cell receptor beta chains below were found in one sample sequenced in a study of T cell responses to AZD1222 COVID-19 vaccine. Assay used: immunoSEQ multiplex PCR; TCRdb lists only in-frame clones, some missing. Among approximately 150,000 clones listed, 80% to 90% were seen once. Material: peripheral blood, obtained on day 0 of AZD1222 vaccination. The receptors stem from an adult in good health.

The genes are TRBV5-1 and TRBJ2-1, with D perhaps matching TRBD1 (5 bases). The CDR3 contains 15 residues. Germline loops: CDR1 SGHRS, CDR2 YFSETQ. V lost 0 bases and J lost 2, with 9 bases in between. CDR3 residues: CASSLEGATYNEQFF. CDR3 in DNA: TGCGCCAGCAGCTTGGAAGGGGCAACCTACAATGAGCAGTTCTTC.

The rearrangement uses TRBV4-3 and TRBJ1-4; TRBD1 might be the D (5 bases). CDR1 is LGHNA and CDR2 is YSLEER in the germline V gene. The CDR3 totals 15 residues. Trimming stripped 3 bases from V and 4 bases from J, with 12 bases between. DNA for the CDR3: TGCGCCAGCAGCCAGACACAGGCTTTTAATGAAAAACTGTTTTTT. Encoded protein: CASSQTQAFNEKLFF.

The CDR3 bases are TGTGCCAGTAGGAGAAGACAGGGGGCCGGGGCCAAAAACATTCAGTACTTC. As protein: CASRRRQGAGAKNIQYF. This chain links TRBV19 with TRBJ2-4, with 10 bases lining up with TRBD1. The CDR3 covers 17 residues. J lost 1 base, V lost 6 bases, and 9 bases had no gene match. CDR1 is LNHDA, CDR2 SQIVND, per germline (reference sequence).

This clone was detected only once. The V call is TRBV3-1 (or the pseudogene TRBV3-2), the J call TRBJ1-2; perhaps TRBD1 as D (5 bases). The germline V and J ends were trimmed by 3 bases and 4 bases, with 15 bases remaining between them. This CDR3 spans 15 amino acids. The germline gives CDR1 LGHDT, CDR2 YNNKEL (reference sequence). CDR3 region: CASSQGPGGAYGYTF. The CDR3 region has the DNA TGTGCCAGCAGCCAGGGTCCCGGGGGAGCCTATGGCTACACCTTC.

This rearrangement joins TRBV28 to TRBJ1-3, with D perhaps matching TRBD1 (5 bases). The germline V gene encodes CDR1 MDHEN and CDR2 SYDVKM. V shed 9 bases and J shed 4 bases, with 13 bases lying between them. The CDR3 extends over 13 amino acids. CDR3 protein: CASRGAIGNTIYF. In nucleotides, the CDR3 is TGTGCCAGTCGTGGGGCCATAGGAAACACCATATATTTT. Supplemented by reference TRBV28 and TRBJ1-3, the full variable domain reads DVKVTQSSRYLVKRTGEKVFLECVQDMDHENMFWYRQDPGLGLRLIYFSYDVKMKEKGDIPEGYSVSREKKERFSLILESASTNQTSMYLCASRGAIGNTIYFGEGSWLTVV.

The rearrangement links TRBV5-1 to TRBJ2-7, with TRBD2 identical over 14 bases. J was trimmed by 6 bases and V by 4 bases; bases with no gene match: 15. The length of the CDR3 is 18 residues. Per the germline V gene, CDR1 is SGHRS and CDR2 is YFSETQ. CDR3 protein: CASSLTFTGLAGVGEQYF. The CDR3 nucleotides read TGCGCCAGCAGCCTCACATTCACGGGACTAGCGGGAGTAGGCGAGCAGTACTTC.